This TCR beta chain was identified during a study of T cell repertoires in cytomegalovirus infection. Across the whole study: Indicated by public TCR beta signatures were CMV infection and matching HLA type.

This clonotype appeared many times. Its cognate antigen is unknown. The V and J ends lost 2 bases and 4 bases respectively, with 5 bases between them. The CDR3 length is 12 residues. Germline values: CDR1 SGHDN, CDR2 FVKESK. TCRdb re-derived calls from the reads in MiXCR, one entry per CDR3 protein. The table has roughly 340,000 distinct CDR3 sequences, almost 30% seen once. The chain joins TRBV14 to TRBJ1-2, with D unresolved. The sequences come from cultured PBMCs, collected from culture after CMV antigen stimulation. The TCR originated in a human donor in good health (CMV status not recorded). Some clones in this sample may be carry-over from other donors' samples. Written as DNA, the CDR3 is TGTGCCAGCAGCCAACGACTCTATGGCTACACCTTC. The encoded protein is CASSQRLYGYTF.